This entry lists 23 T cell receptor beta chains sequenced from one sample in a study of T cell responses to AZD1222 COVID-19 vaccine. Here immunoSEQ multiplex PCR was the method, and the copy in TCRdb shows in-frame clones only, minus some. Here the sample spans 100,000 to 130,000 clones, roughly 90% being singletons. Sequenced material: peripheral blood, taken on day 0 of AZD1222 vaccination. The receptors originated from an adult in good health.

This rearrangement joins TRBV27 to TRBJ1-5, with a possible D match to TRBD1 (5 bases). Between the trimmed V and J ends, which lost 3 bases and 7 bases, there was a span of 16 bases. Germline lookup yields CDR1 MNHEY and CDR2 SMNVEV (reference sequence). This CDR3 spans 15 amino acids. The CDR3 DNA reads TGTGCCAGCAGTTTTTTAAGGGATTGGGGCCAGCCCCAGCATTTT. This gives the protein CASSFLRDWGQPQHF.

V is TRBV19 and J is TRBJ1-1; D is unclear. The CDR3 is 13 amino acids. Germline values: CDR1 LNHDA, CDR2 SQIVND (reference sequence). Trimming shortened V by 2 bases and J by 7 bases, and 11 bases separated the two germline ends. CDR3 loop: CASSITARGEAFF. Written as DNA, the CDR3 is TGTGCCAGTAGTATAACGGCACGGGGTGAAGCTTTCTTT.

The V gene is TRBV10-3, the J gene TRBJ1-6; D perhaps matches TRBD1 (6 bases). This CDR3 is 14 amino acids long. V gave up 4 bases and J gave up 5 bases, with 9 bases separating them. Germline V CDR1 and CDR2: ENHRY, SYGVKD. The CDR3 loop reads CAISAGQDNSPLHF. The CDR3 DNA follows: TGTGCCATCAGTGCGGGACAAGATAATTCACCCCTCCACTTT.

The J gene is TRBJ1-2, the V gene TRBV19, with D possibly matching TRBD1 (5 bases). Between the trimmed V and J ends, which lost 6 bases and 3 bases, there was a span of 11 bases. Germline lookup yields CDR1 LNHDA and CDR2 SQIVND (reference sequence). The CDR3 is 13 residues long. The CDR3 loop reads CASSSGGYYGYTF. CDR3 bases: TGTGCCAGTAGCTCGGGGGGGTACTATGGCTACACCTTC.

The chain couples TRBV7-9 to TRBJ1-5; 9 bases are shared with TRBD1. With 1 base clipped from V and 6 bases from J, the junction kept 4 bases outside the gene matches. In germline, CDR1 is SEHNR, CDR2 FQNEAQ (reference sequence). The CDR3 contains 15 residues. CDR3: CASSLGQGVSQPQHF. The CDR3 region has the DNA TGTGCCAGCAGCTTAGGACAGGGGGTCAGTCAGCCCCAGCATTTT.

The chain has TRBV7-9 and TRBJ1-5; a weak D match, TRBD1 (5 bases). Trimming pared 3 bases from V and 8 bases from J, leaving 8 bases between. CDR1 is SEHNR and CDR2 is FQNEAQ in the germline V gene (reference sequence). The CDR3 sequence is 12 residues long. The chain's CDR3 is CASSLGLEPQHF. The CDR3 DNA is TGTGCCAGCAGCTTGGGGCTCGAGCCCCAGCATTTT.

The V and J genes are TRBV5-1 and TRBJ1-2; a possible D gene is TRBD1 (6 bases). Germline loops: CDR1 SGHRS, CDR2 YFSETQ. There are 16 residues in the CDR3. Trimming cost V 0 bases and J 7 bases, with 19 bases left between them. CDR3 residues: CASSLVQGLPAGGYTF. The CDR3, as DNA: TGCGCCAGCAGCTTGGTACAGGGCCTCCCCGCGGGTGGCTACACCTTC.

J is TRBJ1-1 and V is TRBV7-2; TRBD1 might be the D (5 bases). The germline CDR1 and CDR2 sequences are SGHTA and FQGNSA. This CDR3 is 14 amino acids long. The V end lost 3 bases, the J end lost 6 bases, and 14 bases lay between the germline ends. Here the CDR3 reads CASSLGGASAEAFF. The CDR3 DNA reads as TGTGCCAGCAGCTTGGGGGGTGCCTCCGCTGAAGCTTTCTTT.

The chain combines TRBV5-5 with TRBJ2-1; a possible D gene is TRBD1 (6 bases). The germline CDR1 and CDR2 sequences are SGHKS and YYEKEE (reference sequence). The CDR3 contains 15 residues. Trimming cost V 3 bases and J 5 bases, with 15 bases left between them. This CDR3 is CASSSEWGPNNEQFF. CDR3 bases: TGTGCCAGCAGCTCTGAGTGGGGGCCCAACAATGAGCAGTTCTTC. Looking up the rest from reference TRBV5-5 and TRBJ2-1 gives the full variable domain: DAGVTQSPTHLIKTRGQQVTLRCSPISGHKSVSWYQQVLGQGPQFIFQYYEKEERGRGNFPDRFSARQFPNYSSELNVNALLLGDSALYLCASSSEWGPNNEQFFGPGTRLTVL.

DNA of the CDR3: TGTGCCAGCAGCTTAATTTTGGCGGGGGAGATCTACGAGCAGTACTTC. Its translation is CASSLILAGEIYEQYF. The genes are TRBV7-2 and TRBJ2-7; 7 nucleotides match TRBD2. The length of the CDR3 is 16 residues. Germline V gene lookup returns CDR1 SGHTA and CDR2 FQGNSA. V shed 2 bases and J 3 bases; nucleotides not matched to a gene: 10. Using reference TRBV7-2 and TRBJ2-7 for the parts outside the CDR3, the full variable domain is GAGVSQSPSNKVTEKGKDVELRCDPISGHTALYWYRQSLGQGLEFLIYFQGNSAPDKSGLPSDRFSAERTGGSVSTLTIQRTQQEDSAVYLCASSLILAGEIYEQYFGPGTRLTVT.

The rearrangement joins TRBV24-1 to TRBJ2-7; D not resolved. V was clipped by 9 bases and J by 2 bases, with 13 bases between them. This CDR3 has 13 amino acids. From germline, CDR1 is KGHDR and CDR2 SFDVKD. CDR3: CATESGSTYEQYF. CDR3 coding DNA: TGTGCCACCGAGTCAGGATCTACCTACGAGCAGTACTTC.

The V and J genes are TRBV7-2 and TRBJ2-4, with a weak D call TRBD2 (5 bases). The CDR3 loop spans 17 amino acids. V was pared by 5 bases and J by 0 bases, with 17 bases between. Per germline, CDR1 SGHTA and CDR2 FQGNSA. CDR3 protein: CASSRGSVGSAKNIQYF. CDR3 bases: TGTGCCAGCAGCAGAGGGTCGGTGGGTTCAGCCAAAAACATTCAGTACTTC. Supplemented by reference TRBV7-2 and TRBJ2-4, the full variable domain reads GAGVSQSPSNKVTEKGKDVELRCDPISGHTALYWYRQSLGQGLEFLIYFQGNSAPDKSGLPSDRFSAERTGGSVSTLTIQRTQQEDSAVYLCASSRGSVGSAKNIQYFGAGTRLSVL.

The rearrangement joins TRBV7-3 to TRBJ2-3; D is possibly TRBD2 (5 bases). The germline V gene has CDR1 SGHTA and CDR2 FQGTGA. Trimming took 3 bases from V and 4 from J, leaving 8 bases between them. The CDR3 is 13 residues long. CDR3: CASSFELADTQYF. DNA of the CDR3: TGTGCCAGCAGCTTTGAACTAGCAGATACGCAGTATTTT.

This clone was detected a few times. V and J are TRBV12-5 and TRBJ2-7; 7 bases line up with TRBD1. The ends lost 4 bases at V and 0 bases at J; junction bases unmatched: 6. The germline CDR1 and CDR2 sequences are LGHNT and FRNRAP. The CDR3 is 15 residues long. CDR3 protein: CASGSLRGSSYEQYF. CDR3 bases: TGTGCTAGTGGTTCCCTCAGGGGGAGCTCCTACGAGCAGTACTTC.

The chain recombines TRBV30 with TRBJ1-5; D gene unclear. CDR3 length equals 15 residues. Trimming pared 0 bases from V and 3 bases from J, leaving 12 bases between. Germline lookup yields CDR1 GTSNPN and CDR2 SVGIG (reference sequence). The DNA for the CDR3 is TGTGCCTGGAGTGTACCCGGACTGAACAATCAGCCCCAGCATTTT. Amino acid sequence: CAWSVPGLNNQPQHF.

V and J are TRBV4-3 and TRBJ1-2, with 7 bases matching TRBD1. The CDR3 sequence is 15 residues long. With 2 bases clipped from V and 3 bases from J, the junction kept 6 bases outside the gene matches. Germline CDR1 and CDR2: LGHNA and YSLEER. For the CDR3, the DNA is TGCGCCAGCAGCCAAAAGGGGGCGGCAGACTATGGCTACACCTTC. Translating it yields CASSQKGAADYGYTF.

V gene TRBV28 combines with J gene TRBJ2-1; D tentatively reads TRBD1 or TRBD2 (5 bases each). CDR1 and CDR2 from the germline V gene are MDHEN and SYDVKM. The CDR3 totals 15 residues. The germline V and J ends were trimmed by 2 bases and 8 bases, with 16 bases remaining between them. CDR3 in amino acids: CASSLPGPGSHEQFF. The CDR3 DNA reads TGTGCCAGCAGTTTACCGGGACCCGGCTCCCATGAGCAGTTCTTC.

Only one count was recorded for this clone. The J gene is TRBJ2-3, the V gene TRBV14; 7 bases line up with TRBD2. The CDR3 contains 16 residues. Germline CDR1 SGHDN, CDR2 FVKESK. V gave up 4 bases and J gave up 6 bases; unmatched junction bases: 13. CDR3 nucleotide sequence: TGTGCCAGCAGCCTAGCTCGGGGAGGGCCCCGGGATACGCAGTATTTT. Residues: CASSLARGGPRDTQYF.

This chain links TRBV9 with TRBJ1-1, with D possibly being TRBD1 (6 bases). CDR1 and CDR2 (germline): SGDLS, YYNGEE. CDR3 length: 15 amino acids. Trimming pared 4 bases from V and 0 bases from J, leaving 13 bases between. The CDR3 nucleotides read TGTGCCAGCAGCACTCGGGACACCTTGAACACTGAAGCTTTCTTT. Protein product: CASSTRDTLNTEAFF.

This clone has a single count. CDR3 loop: CASSQEPSSGANVLTF. DNA of the CDR3: TGCGCCAGCAGCCAAGAGCCGAGCTCTGGGGCCAACGTCCTGACTTTC. This chain connects TRBV4-3 to TRBJ2-6; D gene uncertain. Trimming cost V 0 bases and J 0 bases, with 6 bases left between them. CDR1 and CDR2 (germline): LGHNA, YSLEER. This CDR3 comprises 16 residues.

The V gene is TRBV2, the J gene TRBJ2-1, with 7 nucleotides matching TRBD2. Looked up from germline, CDR1 is SNHLY and CDR2 is FYNNEI. The CDR3 totals 13 residues. The V segment lost 0 bases and the J segment 10 bases; nucleotides outside the gene matches: 3. This CDR3 is CASSEAGGREQFF. The CDR3 DNA reads as TGTGCCAGCAGTGAAGCGGGGGGGAGGGAGCAGTTCTTC.

The chain uses TRBV5-8 and TRBJ1-4, with 9 positions matching TRBD1. V gave up 3 bases and J gave up 2 bases; unmatched junction bases: 8. CDR1 is SGHTS, CDR2 YDEGEE, per germline. The CDR3 length is 17 residues. CDR3 in amino acids: CASSSPGQGTTNEKLFF. The CDR3 DNA sequence: TGTGCCAGCAGCTCTCCGGGACAGGGTACCACTAATGAAAAACTGTTTTTT.

This chain links TRBV19 with TRBJ1-5, with TRBD1 identical over 7 bases. In germline, CDR1 is LNHDA, CDR2 SQIVND (reference sequence). CDR3 length: 14 residues. After removal of 5 bases from V and 2 bases from J, the junction contained 3 bases not matched to a gene. The CDR3 DNA reads as TGTGCCAGTAGTGCCGGACAGGGCAATCAGCCCCAGCATTTT. Protein product: CASSAGQGNQPQHF.